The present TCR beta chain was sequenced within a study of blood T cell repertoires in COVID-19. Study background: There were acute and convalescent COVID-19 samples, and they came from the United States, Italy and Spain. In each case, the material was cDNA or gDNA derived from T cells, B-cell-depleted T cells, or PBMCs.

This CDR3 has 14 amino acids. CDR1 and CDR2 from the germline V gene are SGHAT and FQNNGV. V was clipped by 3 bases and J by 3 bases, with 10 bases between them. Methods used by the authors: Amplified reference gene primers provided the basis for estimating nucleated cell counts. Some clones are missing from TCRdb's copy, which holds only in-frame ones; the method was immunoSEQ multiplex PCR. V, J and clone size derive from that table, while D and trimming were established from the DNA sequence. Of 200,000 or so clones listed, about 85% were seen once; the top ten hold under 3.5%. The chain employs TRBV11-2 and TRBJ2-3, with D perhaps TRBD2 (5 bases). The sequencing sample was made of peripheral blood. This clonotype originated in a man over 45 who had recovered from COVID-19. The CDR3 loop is CASSFIRGTDTQYF. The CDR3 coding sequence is TGTGCCAGCAGCTTCATTCGGGGAACAGATACGCAGTATTTT.